The T cell receptor (beta chain) described here comes from a study of T cell repertoires in cytomegalovirus infection. Whole-study context: The public TCR beta signatures pointed to both CMV infection and matching HLA type.

The CDR3 covers 16 residues. The germline V and J ends were trimmed by 0 bases and 6 bases, with 15 bases remaining between them. Germline V gene lookup returns CDR1 SGHVS and CDR2 FQNEAQ. Details on this clonotype: The antigen remains unidentified.

TCRdb reprocessed the reads via MiXCR and lists one record per CDR3 protein. Among roughly 760,000 distinct CDR3 sequences listed, 35% to 40% were seen once. Findings of the study overall: Public TCR beta family frequency separated CMV-and-HLA carriers, including in an independent cohort. HLA-C-restricted TCR beta clonotypes specific for CMV led the ex vivo response.

The TCR was taken from a human donor in good health (CMV status not recorded). Some clones in this sample may be carry-over from other donors' samples. The V call is TRBV7-8, the J call TRBJ1-5, with D unresolved. Material for sequencing was PBMCs. In nucleotides, the CDR3 is TGTGCCAGCAGCTTAGCGCTATGGGATCTTGGTCAGCCCCAGCATTTT. It codes for CASSLALWDLGQPQHF.